One sample yielded the 30 T cell receptor beta chains listed below, sequenced in a study of vaccination effects on CD4 cells after COVID-19. ViraFEST assay sequencing came after antigen-specific CD4+ T cells were expanded with viral peptide pools. Culture lasted roughly 9 days before CD4+ T cell isolation. Nobody among the vaccine recipients had prior SARS-CoV-2 infection (nucleocapsid antibodies were negative). Their antigens are not known. Sequenced by immunoSEQ multiplex PCR; TCRdb stores in-frame clones only, minus some. Among roughly 50,000 clones listed, 75% to 80% were seen once. The source was CD4+ T cells from PBMCs cultured with HCoV-OC43 spike peptides, collected before COVID-19 vaccination. Subset reported: HCoV-OC43 spike overlapping peptide pool stimulation. Every receptor here comes from a human donor who received a COVID-19 vaccine.

This sequence joins TRBV5-8 and TRBJ1-1; 10 nucleotides line up with TRBD1. This CDR3 spans 16 amino acids. V was pared by 4 bases and J by 0 bases, with 6 bases of the junction left unmatched. CDR1 and CDR2 from the germline V gene are SGHTS and YDEGEE. The CDR3 DNA sequence: TGTGCCAGCAGCGCCCCGGGACAGGGGTTGAACACTGAAGCTTTCTTT. As protein: CASSAPGQGLNTEAFF. The full variable domain, in which reference TRBV5-8 and TRBJ1-1 provide the parts outside the CDR3, is EAGVTQSPTHLIKTRGQQATLRCSPISGHTSVYWYQQALGLGLQFLLWYDEGEERNRGNFPPRFSGRQFPNYSSELNVNALELEDSALYLCASSAPGQGLNTEAFFGQGTRLTVV.

V usage is TRBV6-5 and J usage is TRBJ2-4; 10 nucleotides line up with TRBD1. The ends lost 6 bases at V and 9 bases at J; junction bases unmatched: 11. CDR1 and CDR2 from the germline V gene are MNHEY and SVGAGI. The CDR3 has 15 amino acids. CDR3 bases: TGTGCCAGCAGCTCTCCGGGACAGGGGTCAAGCATTCAGTACTTC. Amino acids: CASSSPGQGSSIQYF.

This clone was seen only once. The rearrangement joins TRBV5-1 to TRBJ2-5; D is unresolved. Germline V gene data show CDR1 as SGHRS and CDR2 as YFSETQ. Deletions cut 6 bases from V and 0 bases from J, with 9 bases between. The CDR3 is 13 residues long. CDR3 nucleotide sequence: TGCGCCAGCAAGGCAGCGTACCAAGAGACCCAGTACTTC. Encoded protein: CASKAAYQETQYF. Complete variable domain (other parts from reference TRBV5-1 and TRBJ2-5): KAGVTQTPRYLIKTRGQQVTLSCSPISGHRSVSWYQQTPGQGLQFLFEYFSETQRNKGNFPGRFSGRQFSNSRSEMNVSTLELGDSALYLCASKAAYQETQYFGPGTRLLVL.

The genes are TRBV6-1 and TRBJ1-2; D is perhaps TRBD1 (6 bases). CDR3 length equals 14 residues. Germline V gene sequence: CDR1 MNHNS, CDR2 SASEGT. The germline V and J ends were trimmed by 3 bases and 3 bases, with 11 bases remaining between them. Here the CDR3 reads CASSDQGQDYGYTF. Here the CDR3 DNA reads TGTGCCAGCAGTGACCAGGGGCAGGACTATGGCTACACCTTC.

This chain links TRBV5-4 with TRBJ2-7; 11 bases map to TRBD2. This CDR3 is 14 amino acids long. In germline, CDR1 is SGHNT, CDR2 YYREEE (reference sequence). Losses at the gene ends were 2 bases for V and 5 bases for J; bases not matched to a gene: 3. The CDR3 DNA sequence: TGTGCCAGCAGCTTTAGCGGGGGGGCAGACGAGCAGTACGTC. It encodes CASSFSGGADEQYV.

The V call is TRBV12-5, the J call TRBJ2-3; D remains unclear. V was cut by 7 bases and J by 2 bases, with 7 bases left in between. The CDR3 has 12 amino acids. Germline V gene lookup returns CDR1 LGHNT and CDR2 FRNRAP. CDR3 bases: TGTGCTAGTGCTAAGAACACAGATACGCAGTATTTT. This translates into CASAKNTDTQYF.

The chain has TRBV18 and TRBJ2-3; D remains ambiguous. Trimming pared 6 bases from V and 0 bases from J, leaving 7 bases between. Germline V gene data show CDR1 as KGHSH and CDR2 as LQKENI. The CDR3 consists of 13 residues. This CDR3 reads CASSLTSTDTQYF. The CDR3 nucleotides read TGTGCCAGCTCCTTGACTAGCACAGATACGCAGTATTTT.

The rearrangement links TRBV9 to TRBJ1-1; no definite D call. V was shortened by 4 bases and J by 5 bases, with 15 bases between the two germline ends. The CDR3 is made up of 14 amino acids. Germline V CDR1 and CDR2: SGDLS, YYNGEE. The CDR3 loop reads CASSTSPGSTEAFF. For the CDR3, the DNA is TGTGCCAGCAGCACCTCCCCGGGGTCGACTGAAGCTTTCTTT.

J is TRBJ1-1 and V is TRBV15, with TRBD1 matching over 7 bases. The CDR3 extends over 13 amino acids. The V gene end was trimmed by 4 bases and the J gene end by 5 bases; junction bases not matched to a gene: 4. Germline-derived CDR1 and CDR2 are LNHNV and YYDKDF (reference sequence). CDR3 sequence (DNA): TGTGCCACCAGCACCGACAGGGATACTGAAGCTTTCTTT. Translating gives CATSTDRDTEAFF.

The chain joins TRBV5-4 to TRBJ1-1; 7 bases align to TRBD1. With V trimmed by 6 bases and J by 11 bases, 16 bases remained unmatched. This CDR3 has 14 amino acids. Germline assignment: CDR1 SGHNT and CDR2 YYREEE (reference sequence). CDR3 amino acids: CASKPEGAITGAFF. As DNA, the CDR3 is TGTGCCAGCAAGCCAGAGGGGGCAATCACTGGTGCTTTCTTT.

In its sample, this clone was seen once. The CDR3 spells CASSYRGNEKLFF. In nucleotides, the CDR3 is TGTGCCAGCAGTTACAGGGGGAATGAAAAACTGTTTTTT. The chain has TRBV6-5 and TRBJ1-4; tentatively, D is TRBD1 (6 bases). V lost 2 bases, J lost 5 bases, and 6 bases lay in between. Germline V gene data show CDR1 as MNHEY and CDR2 as SVGAGI. The CDR3 has 13 residues.

The genes are TRBV6-6 and TRBJ2-5, with 7 bases aligning to TRBD1. This CDR3 has 14 residues. The ends lost 0 bases at V and 5 bases at J; junction bases unmatched: 3. Germline-derived CDR1 and CDR2 are MNHNY and SVGAGI (reference sequence). CDR3 DNA sequence: TGTGCCAGCAGTTACTCGAGGGGGCTTGAGACCCAGTACTTC. Amino acids: CASSYSRGLETQYF.

The rearrangement uses TRBV5-1 and TRBJ2-5; tentative D call: TRBD1 (6 bases). Deletions cut 4 bases from V and 13 bases from J, with 20 bases between. The CDR3 is 13 amino acids. In germline, CDR1 is SGHRS, CDR2 YFSETQ. The CDR3 loop reads CASSPQQGPTLYF. The CDR3 DNA reads as TGCGCCAGCAGCCCCCAACAGGGACCTACTTTGTACTTC.

The V call is TRBV19, the J call TRBJ2-1; 9 nucleotides line up with TRBD1. CDR1 and CDR2 (germline): LNHDA, SQIVND (reference sequence). V trimming: 5 bases; J trimming: 8 bases; junction bases outside the gene matches: 10. This CDR3 is built from 15 residues. The CDR3 protein is CASSPTRTGVDEQFF. In nucleotides, the CDR3 is TGTGCCAGTAGTCCAACCCGGACAGGGGTAGATGAGCAGTTCTTC.

The chain links TRBV4-3 to TRBJ1-2, with TRBD1 matching over 9 bases. The germline CDR1 and CDR2 sequences are LGHNA and YSLEER. The trim removed 4 bases at V and 4 bases at J, leaving 4 bases unmatched. The CDR3 consists of 14 residues. The CDR3 loop reads CASSLTGGGYGYTF. The CDR3 DNA is TGCGCCAGCAGCCTGACAGGGGGGGGCTATGGCTACACCTTC.

The rearrangement links TRBV18 to TRBJ2-7; D might be TRBD1 (5 bases). This CDR3 contains 13 residues. From germline, CDR1 is KGHSH and CDR2 LQKENI. The germline V and J ends were trimmed by 2 bases and 2 bases, with 7 bases remaining between them. CDR3 sequence: CASSPGRAYEQYV. CDR3 DNA: TGTGCCAGCTCACCAGGCAGGGCCTACGAGCAGTACGTC.

The chain employs TRBV30 and TRBJ1-1, with D possibly matching TRBD1 (5 bases). The germline V gene has CDR1 GTSNPN and CDR2 SVGIG (reference sequence). CDR3 length: 16 residues. V shed 5 bases and J shed 0 bases, with 19 bases lying between them. CDR3 coding DNA: TGTGCCTGGGCGGGCAGAGGGGTTGTTATGAACACTGAAGCTTTCTTT. Encoded protein: CAWAGRGVVMNTEAFF.

The chain joins TRBV24-1 to TRBJ1-4, with D perhaps TRBD1 (5 bases). Trimming pared 3 bases from V and 11 bases from J, leaving 15 bases between. Germline loops: CDR1 KGHDR, CDR2 SFDVKD. The CDR3 loop spans 14 amino acids. CDR3 in amino acids: CATSDTGRSGKLFF. The CDR3 bases are TGTGCCACCAGTGATACGGGACGGTCCGGCAAACTGTTTTTT.

The V gene is TRBV5-4, the J gene TRBJ2-7, with TRBD1 matching 8 bases. Trimming took 5 bases from V and 7 from J; bases not matched to a gene: 8. The CDR3 loop spans 13 amino acids. Per germline, CDR1 SGHNT and CDR2 YYREEE (reference sequence). The CDR3 reads CASSYTGGGEQYV. The CDR3 DNA reads TGTGCCAGCAGTTACACAGGGGGTGGGGAGCAGTACGTC.

The chain couples TRBV7-2 to TRBJ2-2, with TRBD1 matching over 7 bases. Germline lookup yields CDR1 SGHTA and CDR2 FQGNSA. The CDR3 contains 15 residues. V shed 5 bases and J 4 bases; nucleotides not matched to a gene: 7. The CDR3 protein is CASSQRGQTTGELFF. The CDR3 DNA reads as TGTGCCAGCAGCCAGAGGGGGCAAACCACCGGGGAGCTGTTTTTT.

The rearrangement links TRBV5-6 to TRBJ1-3, with 8 bases fitting TRBD1. CDR1 and CDR2 from the germline V gene are SGHDT and YYEEEE. The CDR3 totals 15 residues. V lost 5 bases and J lost 1; bases outside the gene matches: 5. The CDR3 protein is CASSQRQGSGNTIYF. The CDR3 nucleotides read TGTGCCAGCAGTCAGCGACAGGGGTCTGGAAACACCATATATTTT.

The J gene is TRBJ1-1, the V gene TRBV30; D gene unclear. CDR1 is GTSNPN, CDR2 SVGIG, per germline (reference sequence). The CDR3 consists of 12 residues. Trimming cost V 6 bases and J 1 base, with 9 bases left between them. Written as DNA, the CDR3 is TGTGCCTGTTCCCCCCGGAACACTGAAGCTTTCTTT. Residues: CACSPRNTEAFF. The full variable domain, in which reference TRBV30 and TRBJ1-1 provide the parts outside the CDR3, is SQTIHQWPATLVQPVGSPLSLECTVEGTSNPNLYWYRQAAGRGLQLLFYSVGIGQISSEVPQNLSASRPQDRQFILSSKKLLLSDSGFYLCACSPRNTEAFFGQGTRLTVV.

The rearrangement joins TRBV20-1 to TRBJ1-2; D ambiguous. Trimming shortened V by 3 bases and J by 7 bases, and 9 bases separated the two germline ends. The CDR3 sequence is 11 residues long. Germline lookup yields CDR1 DFQATT and CDR2 SNEGSKA (reference sequence). CDR3 region: CSARVHGGYTF. The CDR3 DNA is TGCAGTGCTAGGGTCCACGGTGGCTACACCTTC.

The chain carries TRBV2 and TRBJ1-1; unclear D gene. The ends were cut back, 4 bases at V and 5 bases at J, with 8 bases in the middle. The CDR3 length is 12 residues. Germline lookup yields CDR1 SNHLY and CDR2 FYNNEI. The DNA of the CDR3 is TGTGCCAGCAGTGGATGGGAGACTGAAGCTTTCTTT. Its protein is CASSGWETEAFF.

This chain links TRBV21-1 with TRBJ2-5; the D call TRBD1 from the table was never checked on the DNA. TRBV21-1 is tagged as a pseudogene. The CDR3 spans 16 residues. The CDR3 spells CASSNPNWGTLGTQYF. CDR3 DNA: TGTGCCAGCAGCAATCCAAACTGGGGGACACTTGGGACCCAGTACTTC.

The chain links TRBV18 to TRBJ2-2, with 14 bases identical to TRBD2. Looked up from germline, CDR1 is KGHSH and CDR2 is LQKENI. CDR3 length: 16 residues. The V and J ends lost 5 bases and 5 bases, in that order; junction bases with no gene match: 4. The CDR3 loop is CASSWGLAGETGELFF. CDR3 DNA: TGTGCCAGCTCATGGGGACTAGCGGGAGAAACCGGGGAGCTGTTTTTT.

The rearrangement joins TRBV19 to TRBJ1-1; possible D gene TRBD1, 6 bases. The germline V gene encodes CDR1 LNHDA and CDR2 SQIVND (reference sequence). The CDR3 runs 16 residues. Trimming stripped 8 bases from V and 0 bases from J, with 19 bases between. The CDR3 spells CASEGRGGIMNTEAFF. CDR3 sequence (DNA): TGTGCCAGTGAGGGCAGGGGCGGAATAATGAACACTGAAGCTTTCTTT.

The rearrangement uses TRBV24-1 and TRBJ1-2, with 7 positions matching TRBD1. This CDR3 is built from 13 residues. V trimming: 4 bases; J trimming: 2 bases; junction bases outside the gene matches: 0. In germline, CDR1 is KGHDR, CDR2 SFDVKD. CDR3 DNA sequence: TGTGCCACCAGTGAACAGGGGAACTATGGCTACACCTTC. It encodes CATSEQGNYGYTF.

The CDR3: CSVDLGIQNGYTF. The CDR3 coding sequence is TGCAGCGTTGATTTGGGTATCCAGAATGGCTACACCTTC. The V gene is TRBV29-1, the J gene TRBJ1-2, with unresolved D. CDR1 and CDR2 (germline): SQVTM, ANQGSEA. The CDR3 sequence is 13 residues long. V dropped 3 bases and J dropped 6 bases, with 14 bases sitting between them.

This chain links TRBV18 with TRBJ1-1, with a tentative D call TRBD1 (6 bases). Germline CDR1 is KGHSH and CDR2 is LQKENI. The CDR3 length is 14 residues. V was trimmed by 3 bases and J by 4 bases, leaving 12 bases between them. The CDR3 is CASSPLGGSTEAFF. The CDR3 DNA is TGTGCCAGCTCACCTTTGGGGGGCTCCACTGAAGCTTTCTTT. Filled out from reference TRBV18 and TRBJ1-1, the complete variable domain reads NAGVMQNPRHLVRRRGQEARLRCSPMKGHSHVYWYRQLPEEGLKFMVYLQKENIIDESGMPKERFSAEFPKEGPSILRIQQVVRGDSAAYFCASSPLGGSTEAFFGQGTRLTVV.